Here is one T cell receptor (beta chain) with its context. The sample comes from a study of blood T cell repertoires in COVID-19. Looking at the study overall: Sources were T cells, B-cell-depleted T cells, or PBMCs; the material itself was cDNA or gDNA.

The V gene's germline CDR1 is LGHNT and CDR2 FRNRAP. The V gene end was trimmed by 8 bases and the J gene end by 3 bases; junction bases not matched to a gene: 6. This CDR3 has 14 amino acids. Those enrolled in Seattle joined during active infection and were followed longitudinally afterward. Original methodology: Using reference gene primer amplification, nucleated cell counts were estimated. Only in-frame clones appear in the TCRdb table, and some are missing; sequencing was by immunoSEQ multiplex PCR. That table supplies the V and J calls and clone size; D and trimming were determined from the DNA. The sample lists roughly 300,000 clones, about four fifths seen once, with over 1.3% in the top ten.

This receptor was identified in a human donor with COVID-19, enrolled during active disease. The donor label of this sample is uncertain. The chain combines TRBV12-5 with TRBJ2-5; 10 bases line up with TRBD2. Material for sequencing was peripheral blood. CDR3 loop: CASPTGTSEETQYF. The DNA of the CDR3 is TGTGCTAGTCCAACCGGGACTAGCGAAGAGACCCAGTACTTC.